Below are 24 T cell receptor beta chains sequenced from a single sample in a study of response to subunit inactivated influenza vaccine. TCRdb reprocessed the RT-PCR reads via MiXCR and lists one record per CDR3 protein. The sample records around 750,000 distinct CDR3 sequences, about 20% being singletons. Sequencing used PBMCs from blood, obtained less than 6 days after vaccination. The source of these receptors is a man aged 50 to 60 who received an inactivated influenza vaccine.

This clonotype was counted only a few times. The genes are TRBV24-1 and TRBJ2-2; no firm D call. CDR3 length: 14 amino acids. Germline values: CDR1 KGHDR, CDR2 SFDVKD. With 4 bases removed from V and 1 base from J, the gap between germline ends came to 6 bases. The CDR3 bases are TGTGCCACCAGTGAGTGGGAGAACACCGGGGAGCTGTTTTTT. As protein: CATSEWENTGELFF.

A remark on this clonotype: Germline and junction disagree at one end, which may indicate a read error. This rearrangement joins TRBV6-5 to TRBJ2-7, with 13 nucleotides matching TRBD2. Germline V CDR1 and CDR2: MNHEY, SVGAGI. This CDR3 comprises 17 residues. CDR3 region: CASSYSGLAGSIYEQYF. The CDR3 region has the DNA TGTGCCAGCAGCTACTCGGGACTAGCGGGGAGCATCTACGAGCAGTACTTC.

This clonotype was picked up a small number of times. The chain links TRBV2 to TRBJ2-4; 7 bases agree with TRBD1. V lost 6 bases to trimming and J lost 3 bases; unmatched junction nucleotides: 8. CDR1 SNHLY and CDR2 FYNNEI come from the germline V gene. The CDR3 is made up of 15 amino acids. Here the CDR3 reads CASSIQGLDKNIQYF. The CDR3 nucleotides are TGTGCCAGCAGCATACAGGGGTTAGACAAAAACATTCAGTACTTC.

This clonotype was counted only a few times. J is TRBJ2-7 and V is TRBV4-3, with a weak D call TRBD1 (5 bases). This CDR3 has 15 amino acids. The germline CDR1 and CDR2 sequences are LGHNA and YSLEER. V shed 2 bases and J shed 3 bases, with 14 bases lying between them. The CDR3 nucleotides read TGCGCCAGCAGCCAATTTGGGCAGGGATACTACGAGCAGTACTTC. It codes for CASSQFGQGYYEQYF.

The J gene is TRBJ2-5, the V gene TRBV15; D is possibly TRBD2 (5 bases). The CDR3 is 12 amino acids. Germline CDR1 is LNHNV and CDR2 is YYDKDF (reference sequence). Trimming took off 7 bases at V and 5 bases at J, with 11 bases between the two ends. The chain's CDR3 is CATKAGGETQYF. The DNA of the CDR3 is TGTGCCACCAAAGCAGGCGGGGAGACCCAGTACTTC.

Here the CDR3 reads CAISEVFGNEQFF. CDR3 bases: TGTGCCATCAGTGAGGTCTTCGGCAATGAGCAGTTCTTC. The rearrangement links TRBV10-3 to TRBJ2-1; D is ambiguous. V gave up 2 bases and J gave up 6 bases, with 8 bases separating them. This CDR3 is built from 13 residues. Germline CDR1 is ENHRY and CDR2 is SYGVKD.

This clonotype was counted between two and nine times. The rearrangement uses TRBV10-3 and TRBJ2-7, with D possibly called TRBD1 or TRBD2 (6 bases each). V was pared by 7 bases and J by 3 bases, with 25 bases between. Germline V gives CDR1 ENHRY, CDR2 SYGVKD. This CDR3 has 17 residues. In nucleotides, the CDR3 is TGTGCCATCATGGGACAAGCCCGAGGGACTCAAATCTACGAGCAGTACTTC. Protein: CAIMGQARGTQIYEQYF.

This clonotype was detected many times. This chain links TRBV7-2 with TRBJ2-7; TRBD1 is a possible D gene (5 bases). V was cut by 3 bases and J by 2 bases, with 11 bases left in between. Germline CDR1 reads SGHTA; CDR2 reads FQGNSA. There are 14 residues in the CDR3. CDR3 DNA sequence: TGTGCCAGCAGCTTCGGCGGACAAGCCTACGAGCAGTACTTC. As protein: CASSFGGQAYEQYF. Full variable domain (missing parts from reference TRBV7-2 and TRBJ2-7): GAGVSQSPSNKVTEKGKDVELRCDPISGHTALYWYRQSLGQGLEFLIYFQGNSAPDKSGLPSDRFSAERTGGSVSTLTIQRTQQEDSAVYLCASSFGGQAYEQYFGPGTRLTVT.

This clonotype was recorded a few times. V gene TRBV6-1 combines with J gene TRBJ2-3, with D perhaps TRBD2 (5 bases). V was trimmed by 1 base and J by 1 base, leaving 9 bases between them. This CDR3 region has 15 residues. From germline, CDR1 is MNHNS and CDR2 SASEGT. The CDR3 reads CASSEGAGGTDTQYF. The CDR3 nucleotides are TGTGCCAGCAGTGAAGGGGCCGGGGGCACAGATACGCAGTATTTT.

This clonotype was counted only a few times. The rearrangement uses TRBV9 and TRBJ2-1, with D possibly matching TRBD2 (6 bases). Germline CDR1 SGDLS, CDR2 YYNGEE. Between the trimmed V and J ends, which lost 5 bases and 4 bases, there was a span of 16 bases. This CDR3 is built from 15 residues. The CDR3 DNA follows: TGTGCCAGCAGTTCCGGGACTCGGACATACAATGAGCAGTTCTTC. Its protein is CASSSGTRTYNEQFF.

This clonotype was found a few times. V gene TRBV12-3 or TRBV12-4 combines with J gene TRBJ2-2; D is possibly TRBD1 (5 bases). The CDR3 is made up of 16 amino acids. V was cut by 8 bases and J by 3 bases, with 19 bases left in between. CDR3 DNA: TGTGCCAGCCGCATAGGGGCAGGGTGGGACACCGGGGAGCTGTTTTTT. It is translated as CASRIGAGWDTGELFF.

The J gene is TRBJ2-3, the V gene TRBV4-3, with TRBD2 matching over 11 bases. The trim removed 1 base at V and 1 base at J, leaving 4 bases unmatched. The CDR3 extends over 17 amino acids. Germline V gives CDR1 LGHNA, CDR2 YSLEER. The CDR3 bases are TGCGCCAGCAGCCAAGTAGCGGGAGGGCCGGGCACAGATACGCAGTATTTT. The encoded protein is CASSQVAGGPGTDTQYF.

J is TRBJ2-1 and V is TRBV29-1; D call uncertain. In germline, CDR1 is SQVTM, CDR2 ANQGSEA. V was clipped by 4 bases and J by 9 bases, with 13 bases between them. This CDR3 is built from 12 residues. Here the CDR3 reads CSVGSGRSEQFF. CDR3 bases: TGCAGCGTTGGCTCTGGGCGGAGTGAGCAGTTCTTC.

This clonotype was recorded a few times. This chain's CDR3 is CSAPETVKETQYF. The CDR3 coding sequence is TGCAGTGCTCCGGAGACAGTAAAAGAGACCCAGTACTTC. The chain has TRBV20-1 and TRBJ2-5; possibly TRBD1 for D (5 bases). The CDR3 consists of 13 residues. Trimming removed 5 bases at V and 3 bases at J, with 13 bases between. CDR1 is DFQATT, CDR2 SNEGSKA, per germline (reference sequence).

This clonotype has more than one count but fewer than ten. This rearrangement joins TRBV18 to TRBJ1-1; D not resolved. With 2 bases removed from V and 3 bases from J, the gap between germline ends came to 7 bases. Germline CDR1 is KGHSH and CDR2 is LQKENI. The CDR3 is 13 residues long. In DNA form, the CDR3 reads TGTGCCAGCTCACCAAACGGATACACTGAAGCTTTCTTT. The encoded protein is CASSPNGYTEAFF.

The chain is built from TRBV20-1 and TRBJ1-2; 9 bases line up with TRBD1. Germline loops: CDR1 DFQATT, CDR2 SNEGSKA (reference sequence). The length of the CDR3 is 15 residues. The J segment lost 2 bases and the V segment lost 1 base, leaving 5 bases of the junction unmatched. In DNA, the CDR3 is TGCAGTGCTAGAGCGCCGGGACAGGGCAACTATGGCTACACCTTC. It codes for CSARAPGQGNYGYTF.

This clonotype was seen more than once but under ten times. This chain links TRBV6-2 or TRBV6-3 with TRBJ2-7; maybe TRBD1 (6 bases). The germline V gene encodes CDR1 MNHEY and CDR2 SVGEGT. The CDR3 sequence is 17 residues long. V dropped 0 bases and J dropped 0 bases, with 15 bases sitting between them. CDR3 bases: TGTGCCAGCAGTTACTCCCGGTGGCAGGGGCCCTCCTACGAGCAGTACTTC. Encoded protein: CASSYSRWQGPSYEQYF.

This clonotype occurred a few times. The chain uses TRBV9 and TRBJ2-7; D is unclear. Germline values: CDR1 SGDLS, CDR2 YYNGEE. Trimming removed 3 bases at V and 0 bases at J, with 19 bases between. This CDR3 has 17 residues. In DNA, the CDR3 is TGTGCCAGCAGCGGAGGTAATGAGGATCCCCACTCCTACGAGCAGTACTTC. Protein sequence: CASSGGNEDPHSYEQYF.

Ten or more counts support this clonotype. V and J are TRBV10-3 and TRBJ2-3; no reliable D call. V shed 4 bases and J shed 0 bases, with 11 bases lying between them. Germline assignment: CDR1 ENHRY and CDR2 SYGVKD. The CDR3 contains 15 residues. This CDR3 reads CAISAQALSTDTQYF. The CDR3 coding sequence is TGTGCCATCAGTGCCCAGGCCCTGAGCACAGATACGCAGTATTTT.

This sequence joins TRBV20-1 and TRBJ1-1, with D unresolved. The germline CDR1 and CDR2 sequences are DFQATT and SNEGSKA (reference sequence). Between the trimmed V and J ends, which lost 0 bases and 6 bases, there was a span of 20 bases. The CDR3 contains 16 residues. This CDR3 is CSARDETSLTGPEAFF. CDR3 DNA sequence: TGCAGTGCTAGAGACGAAACGAGTTTGACGGGCCCTGAAGCTTTCTTT.

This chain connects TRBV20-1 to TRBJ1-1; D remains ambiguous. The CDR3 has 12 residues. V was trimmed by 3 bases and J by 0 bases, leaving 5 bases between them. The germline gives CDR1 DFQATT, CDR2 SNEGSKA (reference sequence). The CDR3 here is CSASPVNTEAFF. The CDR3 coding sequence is TGCAGTGCTAGCCCAGTGAACACTGAAGCTTTCTTT.

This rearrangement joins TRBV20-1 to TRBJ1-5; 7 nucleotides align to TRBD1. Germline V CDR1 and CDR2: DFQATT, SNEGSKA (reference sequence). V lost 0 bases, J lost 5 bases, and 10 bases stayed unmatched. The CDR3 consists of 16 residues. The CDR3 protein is CSARDPTGYSYQPQHF. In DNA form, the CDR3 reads TGCAGTGCTAGAGACCCGACAGGGTATTCTTATCAGCCCCAGCATTTT.

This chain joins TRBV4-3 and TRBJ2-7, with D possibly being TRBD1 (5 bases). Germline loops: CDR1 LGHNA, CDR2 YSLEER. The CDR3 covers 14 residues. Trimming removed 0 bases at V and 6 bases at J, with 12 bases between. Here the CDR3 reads CASSQDPQGSEQYF. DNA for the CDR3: TGCGCCAGCAGCCAAGACCCCCAGGGTAGCGAGCAGTACTTC.

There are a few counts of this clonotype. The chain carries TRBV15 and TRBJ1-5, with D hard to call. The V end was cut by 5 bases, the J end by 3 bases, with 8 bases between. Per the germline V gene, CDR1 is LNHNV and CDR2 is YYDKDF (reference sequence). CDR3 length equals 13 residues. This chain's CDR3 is CATSGRNNQPQHF. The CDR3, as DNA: TGTGCCACCAGCGGCCGGAACAATCAGCCCCAGCATTTT.